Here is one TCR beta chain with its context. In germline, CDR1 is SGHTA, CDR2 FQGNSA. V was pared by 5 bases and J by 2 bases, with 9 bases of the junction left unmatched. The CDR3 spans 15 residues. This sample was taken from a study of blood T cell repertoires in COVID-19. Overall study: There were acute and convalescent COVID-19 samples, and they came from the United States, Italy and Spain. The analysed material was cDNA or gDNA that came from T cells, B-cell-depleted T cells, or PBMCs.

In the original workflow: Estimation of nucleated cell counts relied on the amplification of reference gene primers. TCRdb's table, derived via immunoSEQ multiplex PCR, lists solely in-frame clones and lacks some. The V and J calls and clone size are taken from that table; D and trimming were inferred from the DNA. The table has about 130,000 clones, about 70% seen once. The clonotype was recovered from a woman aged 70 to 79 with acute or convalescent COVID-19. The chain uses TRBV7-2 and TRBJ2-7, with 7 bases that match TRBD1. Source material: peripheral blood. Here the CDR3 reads CASSLSGTETYEQYF. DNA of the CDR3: TGTGCCAGCAGCCTTTCCGGGACAGAAACCTACGAGCAGTACTTC.